The next 30 T cell receptor beta chains were all read from a single sample in a study of T cell repertoires in cytomegalovirus infection. Antigens of these TCRs are unknown. Each CDR3 protein gets one entry after TCRdb re-called the reads with MiXCR. The table has around 900,000 distinct CDR3 sequences, roughly a third seen once. Sequences were derived from cultured CD8+ T cells from PBMCs, sampled from culture after CMV antigen stimulation. These receptors all come from a human donor in good health (CMV status not recorded). Some clones in this sample may be carry-over from other donors' samples.

On this clonotype itself: At one of its ends the junction is not consistent with the germline gene, which may arise from a read error. This chain uses TRBV6-2 or TRBV6-3 with TRBJ2-1; D gene uncertain. This CDR3 comprises 13 residues. Germline V gives CDR1 MNHEY, CDR2 SVGEGT. CDR3 DNA sequence: TGTGTCACCTCGGTTAATTCCTTCAATGAGCAGTTCTTC. As protein: CVTSVNSFNEQFF.

This sequence joins TRBV27 and TRBJ2-2; 7 positions agree with TRBD2. The CDR3 runs to 13 residues. Germline loops: CDR1 MNHEY, CDR2 SMNVEV (reference sequence). Trimming at V came to 7 bases and at J to 7 bases, leaving 6 bases not matched to a gene. The CDR3 reads CASTWGGGGELFF. The CDR3 nucleotides are TGTGCCAGCACATGGGGGGGTGGCGGGGAGCTGTTTTTT.

V gene TRBV12-3 or TRBV12-4 combines with J gene TRBJ1-1; no clear D gene. The CDR3 contains 10 residues. The V gene lost 3 bases and the J gene lost 14 bases, with 10 bases spanning the gap. In nucleotides, the CDR3 is TGTGCCAGCAGTTTCGCCCCGGGGTTCTTT. Its protein product is CASSFAPGFF.

This sequence joins TRBV4-3 and TRBJ2-2; D remains unclear. Germline CDR1 reads LGHNA; CDR2 reads YSLEER. This CDR3 region has 17 residues. Trimming stripped 1 base from V and 0 bases from J, with 12 bases between. CDR3 sequence (DNA): TGCGCCAGCAGCCAAGTTTTGTACAAAACGAACACCGGGGAGCTGTTTTTT. It translates to CASSQVLYKTNTGELFF.

This clonotype was seen more than once but under ten times. The V gene is TRBV6-1, the J gene TRBJ2-7, with 11 positions matching TRBD1. In germline, CDR1 is MNHNS, CDR2 SASEGT. The CDR3 extends over 14 amino acids. The CDR3 DNA reads as TGTGCCAGCAGCCGGACAGGGGGCTCCTTGAGTGAACAAGTC. Its protein product is CASSRTGGSLSEQV.

A few counts support this clonotype. The V gene is TRBV4-1, the J gene TRBJ1-1; tentative D call: TRBD1 (5 bases). CDR3 length: 15 amino acids. Germline lookup yields CDR1 MGHRA and CDR2 YSYEKL. The V gene lost 0 bases and the J gene lost 1 base, with 9 bases spanning the gap. The DNA for the CDR3 is TGCGCCAGCAGCCAAGATAGGGGACCGAACACTGAAGCTTTCTTT. Protein sequence: CASSQDRGPNTEAFF.

The chain carries TRBV11-1 and TRBJ1-2; 8 bases fit TRBD1. CDR1 and CDR2 (germline): SGHAT, FQDESV (reference sequence). J lost 8 bases, V lost 4 bases, and 12 bases had no gene match. The CDR3 is made up of 15 amino acids. Written as DNA, the CDR3 is TGTGCCAGCAGCTCTCGGGACAGGTTCATCAACGGCTACACCTTC. Residues: CASSSRDRFINGYTF.

The rearrangement joins TRBV4-3 to TRBJ2-1; D might be TRBD2 (6 bases). CDR1 and CDR2 (germline): LGHNA, YSLEER. The CDR3 runs 17 residues. Trimming pared 3 bases from V and 0 bases from J, leaving 15 bases between. In nucleotides, the CDR3 is TGCGCCAGCAGCCAGGCGGGACTTCCGAGCTCCTACAATGAGCAGTTCTTC. Residues: CASSQAGLPSSYNEQFF.

This clonotype was picked up many times. This chain connects TRBV7-2 to TRBJ1-1, with 11 bases fitting TRBD1. Germline loops: CDR1 SGHTA, CDR2 FQGNSA. This CDR3 has 17 amino acids. V lost 3 bases, J lost 4 bases, and 10 bases stayed unmatched. The CDR3 sequence is CASSLGGQGVLGTEAFF. CDR3 nucleotides: TGTGCCAGCAGCTTGGGGGGACAGGGGGTTTTGGGCACTGAAGCTTTCTTT.

This clonotype was detected only a few times. The chain combines TRBV20-1 with TRBJ2-2; 12 bases fit TRBD2. J gave up 1 base and V 0 bases, and 15 bases lay outside the gene matches. This CDR3 has 21 residues. CDR1 and CDR2 from the germline V gene are DFQATT and SNEGSKA (reference sequence). CDR3 protein: CSARDGKASGGVPLNTGELFF. The DNA for the CDR3 is TGCAGTGCTAGAGATGGGAAGGCTAGCGGGGGGGTACCACTGAACACCGGGGAGCTGTTTTTT.

The chain uses TRBV7-9 and TRBJ2-2, with a possible D match to TRBD2 (6 bases). The CDR3 covers 15 residues. Deletions cut 2 bases from V and 2 bases from J, with 9 bases between. CDR1 is SEHNR and CDR2 is FQNEAQ in the germline V gene (reference sequence). In nucleotides, the CDR3 is TGTGCCAGCAGCTTACCGGAGGGAAACACCGGGGAGCTGTTTTTT. Protein product: CASSLPEGNTGELFF.

The chain links TRBV12-3 or TRBV12-4 to TRBJ2-1, with 12 bases fitting TRBD2. J gave up 14 bases and V 5 bases, and 7 bases lay outside the gene matches. CDR3 length: 13 amino acids. The CDR3 loop is CASSLRLAGAEFF. CDR3 in DNA: TGTGCCAGCAGTCTCAGACTAGCGGGGGCGGAGTTCTTC.

This clonotype appeared many times. The chain links TRBV7-9 to TRBJ2-7; TRBD1 matches at 9 bases. The CDR3 runs to 15 residues. V shed 5 bases and J 3 bases; nucleotides not matched to a gene: 8. Germline CDR1 SEHNR, CDR2 FQNEAQ (reference sequence). CDR3 region: CASSPPGTGLYEQYF. The CDR3 DNA sequence: TGTGCCAGCAGCCCCCCCGGGACAGGGCTCTACGAGCAGTACTTC.

This clonotype has only a few counts. This chain joins TRBV6-5 and TRBJ2-5; perhaps D is TRBD1 or TRBD2 (5 bases each). V shed 1 base and J shed 5 bases, with 17 bases lying between them. CDR1 and CDR2 from the germline V gene are MNHEY and SVGAGI. This CDR3 spans 16 amino acids. CDR3 nucleotides: TGTGCCAGCAGTTACTACTACGGGGCCTCATTCGAGACCCAGTACTTC. Protein sequence: CASSYYYGASFETQYF.

This clonotype was recorded a few times. The chain recombines TRBV5-5 with TRBJ1-2, with D maybe TRBD1 (5 bases). Per germline, CDR1 SGHKS and CDR2 YYEKEE (reference sequence). V was cut by 2 bases and J by 8 bases, with 10 bases left in between. CDR3 length: 12 amino acids. DNA of the CDR3: TGTGCCAGCAGCTTACGTTGGGGCGGCTACACCTTC. Encoded protein: CASSLRWGGYTF.

This clonotype was detected only a few times. This chain connects TRBV4-3 to TRBJ1-5; D uncertain. The V and J ends lost 0 bases and 3 bases respectively, with 6 bases between them. The germline V gene has CDR1 LGHNA and CDR2 YSLEER. This CDR3 is built from 14 residues. In nucleotides, the CDR3 is TGCGCCAGCAGCCAAGATATGGCCAATCAGCCCCAGCATTTT. The encoded protein is CASSQDMANQPQHF.

This clonotype has more than one count but fewer than ten. The chain links TRBV6-5 to TRBJ2-2; tentative D call: TRBD1 (6 bases). Trimming removed 10 bases at V and 4 bases at J, with 13 bases between. CDR1 is MNHEY and CDR2 is SVGAGI in the germline V gene. The CDR3 is 13 amino acids. This chain's CDR3 is CATRGSGTGELFF. CDR3 sequence (DNA): TGTGCCACGAGGGGGTCGGGCACCGGGGAGCTGTTTTTT.

J is TRBJ2-1 and V is TRBV7-4; no definite D call. Trimming took off 2 bases at V and 0 bases at J, with 20 bases between the two ends. The CDR3 runs 19 residues. Germline lookup yields CDR1 SGHVT and CDR2 SQSDAQ. CDR3 nucleotide sequence: TGTGCCAGCAGCTTACCCAAGTCCCCGACGGATAGCTCCTACAATGAGCAGTTCTTC. Its translation is CASSLPKSPTDSSYNEQFF.

In its sample, this clonotype was seen a few times. V gene TRBV6-6 combines with J gene TRBJ2-7; tentative D call: TRBD1 (6 bases). CDR3 size: 13 residues. The V gene's germline CDR1 is MNHNY and CDR2 SVGAGI (reference sequence). V was shortened by 6 bases and J by 3 bases, with 12 bases between the two germline ends. The CDR3 loop is CASRPGQIYEQYV. CDR3 DNA sequence: TGTGCCAGCAGGCCTGGACAGATCTACGAGCAGTACGTC.

This clonotype was counted at least ten times. The CDR3 DNA is TGTGCCAGCAGCTTATACTCAGGTGAAGCTTTCTTT. Amino acid sequence: CASSLYSGEAFF. V is TRBV7-2 and J is TRBJ1-1; no clear D gene. Germline loops: CDR1 SGHTA, CDR2 FQGNSA. Deletions cut 2 bases from V and 7 bases from J, with 8 bases between. This CDR3 has 12 residues.

This clonotype was seen more than once but under ten times. An end of the junction differs from the germline gene, which may be a read error. The V call is TRBV7-7, the J call TRBJ2-5; the match to TRBD1 covers 7 bases. From germline, CDR1 is SSHAT and CDR2 FNYEAQ (reference sequence). The CDR3 totals 16 residues. CDR3 bases: TGTGCTAGCAGCTTCAGCAACACAGGGGCGGGAGAGACCCAGTACTTC. Its protein is CASSFSNTGAGETQYF.

This clonotype was detected ten times or more. J is TRBJ1-1 and V is TRBV12-3 or TRBV12-4, with unresolved D. V was trimmed by 6 bases and J by 3 bases, leaving 5 bases between them. CDR3 length: 11 residues. DNA for the CDR3: TGTGCCAGCAGCCCGGACACTGAAGCTTTCTTT. Protein: CASSPDTEAFF.

About this clonotype: This may stem from a read error, because a much larger clone lies one nucleotide away. This chain links TRBV7-2 with TRBJ2-7; D is unresolved. Germline V gene lookup returns CDR1 SGHTA and CDR2 FQGNSA. The CDR3 runs 16 residues. For the CDR3, the DNA is TGTGCCAACAGCTCCCCCTCACTTCCCAGCTCCTACGAGCAGTACTTC. It yields the protein CANSSPSLPSSYEQYF. Supplemented by reference TRBV7-2 and TRBJ2-7, the full variable domain reads GAGVSQSPSNKVTEKGKDVELRCDPISGHTALYWYRQSLGQGLEFLIYFQGNSAPDKSGLPSDRFSAERTGGSVSTLTIQRTQQEDSAVYLCANSSPSLPSSYEQYFGPGTRLTVT.

Ten or more counts support this clonotype. The chain has TRBV19 and TRBJ2-7, with TRBD2 matching over 8 bases. In germline, CDR1 is LNHDA, CDR2 SQIVND (reference sequence). This CDR3 spans 15 amino acids. V lost 3 bases, J lost 3 bases, and 7 bases stayed unmatched. CDR3 in amino acids: CASSMGERGIYEQYF. CDR3 sequence (DNA): TGTGCCAGTAGTATGGGCGAGCGGGGGATCTACGAGCAGTACTTC.

This clonotype was observed a few times. The chain employs TRBV12-5 and TRBJ1-1; no reliable D call. Germline-derived CDR1 and CDR2 are LGHNT and FRNRAP. The CDR3 extends over 13 amino acids. Trimming took off 2 bases at V and 1 base at J, with 5 bases between the two ends. The CDR3 sequence is CASGLWGNTEAFF. CDR3 nucleotide sequence: TGTGCTAGTGGTTTGTGGGGGAACACTGAAGCTTTCTTT.

This clonotype has a single count. The CDR3 sequence: CASSQMRLLDYGYTF. The CDR3 nucleotides are TGTGCCAGCAGCCAAATGAGACTTCTGGACTATGGCTACACCTTC. This chain connects TRBV3-1 to TRBJ1-2; D is ambiguous. Germline CDR1 LGHDT, CDR2 YNNKEL (reference sequence). The CDR3 is 15 residues long. Trimming removed 2 bases at V and 3 bases at J, with 13 bases between.

This clonotype was seen only a few times. The chain joins TRBV10-3 to TRBJ2-7; D gene ambiguous. V gave up 6 bases and J gave up 1 base, with 10 bases separating them. The germline V gene has CDR1 ENHRY and CDR2 SYGVKD. The CDR3 totals 13 residues. The CDR3: CAIRETDSYEQYV. The CDR3 DNA reads TGTGCCATCAGGGAGACTGATTCCTACGAGCAGTACGTC.

For this clonotype: The junction shows a germline mismatch at one end, possibly a read error. The chain couples TRBV7-1 to TRBJ2-1; D gene unclear. TRBV7-1 is an ORF, and what it does is uncertain. The CDR3 consists of 11 residues. In DNA, the CDR3 is TGTGTCAGCAAAGTAGGGAATGAGCAGTTCTTC. It specifies CVSKVGNEQFF.

This clonotype was detected once. V gene TRBV13 combines with J gene TRBJ2-1; D possibly corresponds to TRBD2 (5 bases). The CDR3 runs to 13 residues. Trimming removed 2 bases from V and 6 bases from J, with 8 bases in between. Germline V gene lookup returns CDR1 PRHDT and CDR2 FYEKMQ (reference sequence). Here the CDR3 reads CASSLTRANEQFF. The DNA of the CDR3 is TGTGCCAGCAGCTTAACTAGGGCCAATGAGCAGTTCTTC.

This clonotype was seen more than once but under ten times. The J gene is TRBJ2-3, the V gene TRBV11-3, with a weak D call TRBD1 (5 bases). CDR3 length: 19 residues. V lost 1 base, J lost 1 base, and 21 bases lay in between. Germline V gives CDR1 SGHNT, CDR2 YENEEA. The DNA for the CDR3 is TGTGCCAGCAGCTTAGGGGGCGGCAGATACGAGTTCGGCACAGATACGCAGTATTTT. As protein: CASSLGGGRYEFGTDTQYF.